The clone carrying this TCR beta chain was counted only a few times. The germline CDR1 and CDR2 sequences are MNHEY and SMNVEV (reference sequence). V was trimmed by 8 bases and J by 4 bases, leaving 6 bases between them. This CDR3 is built from 10 residues. The data originate from a study of CD8 T cells in Susac syndrome. Random hexamers were used to reverse transcribe the RNA input (0.5 to 1 ug). The amplification used immunoSEQ multiplex PCR on TCR beta CDR3; it spanned 54 Vbeta and 13 Jbeta. TCRdb re-called the immunoSEQ multiplex PCR reads with MiXCR, one entry per CDR3 protein. Of around 59,000 distinct CDR3 sequences in the sample, roughly nine tenths are singletons; the top ten hold roughly 0.19%.

This TCR derives from a human donor in good health. The chain employs TRBV27 and TRBJ2-7; D gene ambiguous. The sample was CD8+ T cells from PBMCs. In DNA form, the CDR3 reads TGTGCCAGCTCCCTTTACGAGCAGTACTTC. This translates into CASSLYEQYF.